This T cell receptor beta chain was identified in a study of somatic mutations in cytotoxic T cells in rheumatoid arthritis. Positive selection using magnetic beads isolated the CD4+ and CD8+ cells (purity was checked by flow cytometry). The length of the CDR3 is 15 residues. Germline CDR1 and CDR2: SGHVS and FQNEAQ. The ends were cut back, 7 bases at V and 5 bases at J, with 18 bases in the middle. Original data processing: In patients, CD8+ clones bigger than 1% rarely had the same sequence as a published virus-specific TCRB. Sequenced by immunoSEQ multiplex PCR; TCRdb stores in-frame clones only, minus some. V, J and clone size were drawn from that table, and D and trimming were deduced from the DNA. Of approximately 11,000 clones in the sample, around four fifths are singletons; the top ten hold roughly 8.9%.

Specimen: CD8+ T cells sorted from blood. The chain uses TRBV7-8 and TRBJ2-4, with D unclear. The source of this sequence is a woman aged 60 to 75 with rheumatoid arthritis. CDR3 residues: CASTGSRLPENIQYF. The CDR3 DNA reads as TGTGCCAGCACGGGTTCAAGGCTTCCCGAAAACATTCAGTACTTC. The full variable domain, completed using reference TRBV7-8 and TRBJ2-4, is GAGVSQSPRYKVAKRGQDVALRCDPISGHVSLFWYQQALGQGPEFLTYFQNEAQLDKSGLPSDRFFAERPEGSVSTLKIQRTQQEDSAVYLCASTGSRLPENIQYFGAGTRLSVL.